The 18 T cell receptor beta chains given below trace back to one sample, sequenced in a study of blood T cell repertoires in COVID-19. The protocol was immunoSEQ multiplex PCR, while the TCRdb copy is restricted to in-frame clones and leaves out a portion. The sample yields about 330,000 clones, about 87% seen once. The sample was peripheral blood. The receptors originated from a man aged 25-45 years with COVID-19, enrolled during active disease.

This chain links TRBV19 with TRBJ1-1, with TRBD1 as a possible D gene (5 bases). Germline CDR1 LNHDA, CDR2 SQIVND (reference sequence). Between the trimmed V and J ends, which lost 3 bases and 9 bases, there was a span of 17 bases. CDR3 length: 14 residues. In DNA form, the CDR3 reads TGTGCCAGTAGTATTGGGGCAGGGCAAGGGAAAGCTTTCTTT. Protein: CASSIGAGQGKAFF. The full variable domain, its missing parts supplied by reference TRBV19 and TRBJ1-1, is DGGITQSPKYLFRKEGQNVTLSCEQNLNHDAMYWYRQDPGQGLRLIYYSQIVNDFQKGDIAEGYSVSREKKESFPLTVTSAQKNPTAFYLCASSIGAGQGKAFFGQGTRLTVV.

The rearrangement links TRBV10-2 to TRBJ1-1, with a possible D match to TRBD1 (6 bases). There are 14 residues in the CDR3. Germline V gene lookup returns CDR1 WSHSY and CDR2 SAAADI. Trimming took 4 bases from V and 4 from J, leaving 13 bases between them. CDR3 region: CASSVRGWGTEAFF. In nucleotides, the CDR3 is TGCGCCAGCAGTGTCAGGGGCTGGGGCACTGAAGCTTTCTTT.

Concerning this clone: The same CDR3 arises from other DNA sequences in this sample as well. This sequence joins TRBV19 and TRBJ2-2, with D unclear. The CDR3 runs to 13 residues. V was pared by 7 bases and J by 1 base, with 7 bases between. Germline V gives CDR1 LNHDA, CDR2 SQIVND (reference sequence). The CDR3 spells CASTVRNTGELFF. Written as DNA, the CDR3 is TGTGCCAGTACCGTGAGGAACACCGGGGAGCTGTTTTTT.

V usage is TRBV18 and J usage is TRBJ2-1, with 11 bases identical to TRBD2. V lost 6 bases to trimming and J lost 5 bases; unmatched junction nucleotides: 9. This CDR3 contains 16 residues. Germline V gene lookup returns CDR1 KGHSH and CDR2 LQKENI. CDR3 protein: CASSPTSGSWNNEQFF. The CDR3 region has the DNA TGTGCCAGCTCCCCCACTAGCGGGAGTTGGAACAATGAGCAGTTCTTC.

The rearrangement uses TRBV9 and TRBJ2-1; TRBD1 matches 9 bases. V gave up 3 bases and J gave up 8 bases; unmatched junction bases: 12. Per the germline V gene, CDR1 is SGDLS and CDR2 is YYNGEE. The CDR3 spans 16 residues. This chain's CDR3 is CASSAYGTGILDEQFF. CDR3 nucleotide sequence: TGTGCCAGCAGCGCTTACGGGACAGGGATCCTCGATGAGCAGTTCTTC.

This clone appeared once. One junction end does not reproduce the germline sequence, and a read error may be involved. The sample contains more than one DNA sequence encoding this CDR3. CDR3 sequence: CSVFLSSYNEQFF. For the CDR3, the DNA is TGCAGCGTCTTTCTTAGCTCCTACAATGAACAGTTCTTC. The chain joins TRBV29-1 to TRBJ2-1, with D unresolved. Germline V gene sequence: CDR1 SQVTM, CDR2 ANQGSEA. There are 13 residues in the CDR3.

The V and J genes are TRBV6-2 or TRBV6-3 and TRBJ2-1; 8 nucleotides agree with TRBD2. The CDR3 runs 16 residues. V was pared by 5 bases and J by 2 bases, with 8 bases of the junction left unmatched. Germline-derived CDR1 and CDR2 are MNHEY and SVGEGT. The CDR3 protein is CASSPHARGAYNEQFF. The CDR3 DNA is TGTGCCAGCAGTCCCCATGCGCGGGGGGCCTACAATGAGCAGTTCTTC.

About this clone itself: Additional DNA sequences in this sample encode the identical CDR3. The gene calls are TRBV5-4 and TRBJ2-7; no reliable D call. This CDR3 comprises 11 residues. V was cut by 3 bases and J by 1 base, with 2 bases left in between. Germline V lookup: CDR1 SGHNT, CDR2 YYREEE (reference sequence). In DNA, the CDR3 is TGTGCCAGCAGCTCTTCCTACGAGCAGTACTTC. This translates into CASSSSYEQYF. The variable domain in full, completed from reference TRBV5-4 and TRBJ2-7, reads ETGVTQSPTHLIKTRGQQVTLRCSSQSGHNTVSWYQQALGQGPQFIFQYYREEENGRGNFPPRFSGLQFPNYSSELNVNALELDDSALYLCASSSSYEQYFGPGTRLTVT.

The gene calls are TRBV5-4 and TRBJ1-2; 9 positions match TRBD1. Germline V gives CDR1 SGHNT, CDR2 YYREEE (reference sequence). V shed 4 bases and J 3 bases; nucleotides not matched to a gene: 4. CDR3 length equals 14 residues. CDR3 bases: TGTGCCAGCAGCGTACAGGGGGCGGACTATGGCTACACCTTC. This translates into CASSVQGADYGYTF.

The chain links TRBV4-3 to TRBJ2-7; 9 bases fit TRBD2. V shed 1 base, J shed 3 bases, and the junction held 16 bases outside the gene matches. From germline, CDR1 is LGHNA and CDR2 YSLEER. The CDR3 runs to 19 residues. CDR3 DNA: TGCGCCAGCAGCCAAGTAGTAGTGGTAAGCGGGGGGTCGTTCTACGAGCAGTACTTC. It encodes CASSQVVVVSGGSFYEQYF.

This chain connects TRBV27 to TRBJ2-7; possible D gene TRBD1, 6 bases. The V and J ends lost 5 bases and 0 bases respectively, with 29 bases between them. The CDR3 is made up of 20 amino acids. In germline, CDR1 is MNHEY, CDR2 SMNVEV (reference sequence). In nucleotides, the CDR3 is TGTGCCAGCAGTCCCCGACAGGCATCGGTTGGCGGGTACAGCTCCTACGAGCAGTACTTC. Amino acids: CASSPRQASVGGYSSYEQYF.

This chain connects TRBV28 to TRBJ2-7; TRBD2 matches 7 bases. This CDR3 is 16 amino acids long. V trimming: 3 bases; J trimming: 4 bases; junction bases outside the gene matches: 12. CDR1 is MDHEN, CDR2 SYDVKM, per germline. Written as DNA, the CDR3 is TGTGCCAGCAGTTTCTTGGCACCCTCCGGGAGGTACGAGCAGTACTTC. This encodes CASSFLAPSGRYEQYF.

The chain employs TRBV6-2 or TRBV6-3 and TRBJ1-1; 7 bases agree with TRBD1. The CDR3 is 16 amino acids. Looked up from germline, CDR1 is MNHEY and CDR2 is SVGEGT. J lost 1 base, V lost 2 bases, and 7 bases had no gene match. CDR3 region: CASSYRQGGKNTEAFF. In DNA, the CDR3 is TGTGCCAGCAGTTACCGACAGGGTGGGAAGAACACTGAAGCTTTCTTT.

This clone has just one count. This rearrangement joins TRBV2 to TRBJ2-7; D may be TRBD1 (5 bases). The CDR3 consists of 14 residues. CDR1 is SNHLY, CDR2 FYNNEI, per germline. The V gene lost 4 bases and the J gene lost 3 bases, with 13 bases spanning the gap. CDR3 in DNA: TGTGCCAGCAGTGTGAATCAGGGTTACTACGAGCAGTACTTC. It specifies CASSVNQGYYEQYF. Filled out from reference TRBV2 and TRBJ2-7, the complete variable domain reads EPEVTQTPSHQVTQMGQEVILRCVPISNHLYFYWYRQILGQKVEFLVSFYNNEISEKSEIFDDQFSVERPDGSNFTLKIRSTKLEDSAMYFCASSVNQGYYEQYFGPGTRLTVT.

The CDR3 region is CASSVGPVSSDTQYF. Here the CDR3 DNA reads TGTGCCAGCAGCGTAGGTCCGGTTTCATCGGATACGCAGTATTTT. V gene TRBV9 combines with J gene TRBJ2-3; D ambiguous. Trimming pared 0 bases from V and 6 bases from J, leaving 14 bases between. From germline, CDR1 is SGDLS and CDR2 YYNGEE. The CDR3 is made up of 15 amino acids.

This clone was observed once. This chain joins TRBV5-4 and TRBJ1-2; D gene unclear. CDR3 length: 16 amino acids. Germline V gene lookup returns CDR1 SGHNT and CDR2 YYREEE (reference sequence). V lost 2 bases and J 3 bases, leaving 17 bases between the germline ends. The CDR3 DNA sequence: TGTGCCAGCAGCTTCTTTAGCTCGATGCGGGACTATGGCTACACCTTC. Its protein product is CASSFFSSMRDYGYTF.

The chain recombines TRBV5-1 with TRBJ2-5; D gene unclear. The CDR3 covers 15 residues. The germline V and J ends were trimmed by 0 bases and 2 bases, with 11 bases remaining between them. Germline CDR1 SGHRS, CDR2 YFSETQ. CDR3 in amino acids: CASSLANGRQETQYF. The CDR3 DNA reads TGCGCCAGCAGCTTGGCCAATGGGCGTCAAGAGACCCAGTACTTC. The variable domain in full, completed from reference TRBV5-1 and TRBJ2-5, reads KAGVTQTPRYLIKTRGQQVTLSCSPISGHRSVSWYQQTPGQGLQFLFEYFSETQRNKGNFPGRFSGRQFSNSRSEMNVSTLELGDSALYLCASSLANGRQETQYFGPGTRLLVL.

The rearrangement uses TRBV2 and TRBJ1-6; perhaps TRBD1 as D (5 bases). The V gene's germline CDR1 is SNHLY and CDR2 FYNNEI. CDR3 size: 13 residues. Trimming cost V 8 bases and J 10 bases, with 15 bases left between them. The CDR3 loop is CASGGQGGSPLHF. The CDR3, as DNA: TGTGCCAGCGGCGGGCAGGGAGGCTCACCCCTCCACTTT.